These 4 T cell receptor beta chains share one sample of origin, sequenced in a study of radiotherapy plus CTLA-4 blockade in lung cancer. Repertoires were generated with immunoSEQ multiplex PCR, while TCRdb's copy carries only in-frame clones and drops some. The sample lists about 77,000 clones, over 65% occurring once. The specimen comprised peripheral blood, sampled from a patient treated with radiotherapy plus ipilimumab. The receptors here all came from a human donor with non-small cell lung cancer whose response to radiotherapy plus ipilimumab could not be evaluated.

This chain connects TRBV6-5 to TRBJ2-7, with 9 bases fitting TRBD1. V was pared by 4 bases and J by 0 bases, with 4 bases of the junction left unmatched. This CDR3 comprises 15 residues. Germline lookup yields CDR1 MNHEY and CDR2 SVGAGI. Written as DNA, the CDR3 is TGTGCCAGCAGTTCCCGGGACAGGGTCTCCTACGAGCAGTACTTC. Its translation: CASSSRDRVSYEQYF.

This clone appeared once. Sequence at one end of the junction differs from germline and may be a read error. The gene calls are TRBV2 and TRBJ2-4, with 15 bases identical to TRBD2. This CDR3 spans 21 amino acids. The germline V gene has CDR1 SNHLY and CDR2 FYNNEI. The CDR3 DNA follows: TGTGCCAGCAGTCAAGCTGGGGCACCGGGACTAGCGGGGGGTAGCAAAAACATTCAGTACTTC. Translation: CASSQAGAPGLAGGSKNIQYF.

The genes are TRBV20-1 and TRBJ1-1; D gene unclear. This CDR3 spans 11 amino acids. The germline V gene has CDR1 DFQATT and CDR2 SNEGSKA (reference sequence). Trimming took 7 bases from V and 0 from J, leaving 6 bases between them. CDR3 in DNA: TGCAGTGGGCTCCTGAACACTGAAGCTTTCTTT. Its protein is CSGLLNTEAFF.

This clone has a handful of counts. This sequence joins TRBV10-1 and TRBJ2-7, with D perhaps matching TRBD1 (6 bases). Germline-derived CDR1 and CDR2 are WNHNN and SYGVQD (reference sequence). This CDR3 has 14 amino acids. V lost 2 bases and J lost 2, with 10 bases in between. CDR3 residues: CASSETGIPYEQYF. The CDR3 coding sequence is TGCGCCAGCAGTGAGACAGGGATTCCCTACGAGCAGTACTTC.